Listed below are T cell receptor beta chains from one sample, sequenced in a study of glioma-infiltrating T cells. TCRdb reanalysed the multiplex PCR reads using MiXCR and keeps one entry per CDR3 protein. The profile shows more than 300,000 distinct CDR3 sequences, about 40% of them singletons. The sequenced sample was glioma tissue, nonneoplastic brain tissue, or PBMCs (not recorded which). These receptors were taken from a human donor with low-grade glioma or glioblastoma, undergoing nonglioma brain surgery, or in good health (not recorded which). The CDR3 runs from the conserved cysteine through the conserved F or W. A D gene is named only where the DNA matches it firmly. Clone size is shown for a subset of rows, as once, few, many or a class of expanded clone.

clone_size	v_call	j_call	d_call	cdr3_nt	cdr3_aa
NA	TRBV4-1	TRBJ2-1	NA	TGCGCCAACAGCCAAGAAGTAACGCGGTGGGAGCAGTTCTTC	CANSQEVTRWEQFF
many	TRBV27	TRBJ2-3	TRBD2	TGTGCCAGCGCCATGGAGGCGGGAGTAACAGATACGCAGTATTTT	CASAMEAGVTDTQYF
few	TRBV7-2	TRBJ2-3	NA	TGTGCCAGCAGCTTGGGATGGGGGAGTCGGGTAGATACGCAGTATTTT	CASSLGWGSRVDTQYF
many	TRBV6-2/TRBV6-3	TRBJ1-1	NA	TGTGCCAGCAGCCAGGATCGTGGAGCTTTCTTT	CASSQDRGAFF
NA	TRBV7-2	TRBJ1-1	NA	TGTGCCAGCAGCTTTTCCCCTACCAGAGAAGCTTTCTTT	CASSFSPTREAFF
many	TRBV6-1	TRBJ2-7	TRBD1	TGTGCCAGCAGACGGGACAGACCCTACGAGCAGTACTTC	CASRRDRPYEQYF
few	TRBV15	TRBJ1-1	NA	TGTGCCACCAGCCCCCCTGATCTGAACACTGAAGCTTTCTTT	CATSPPDLNTEAFF
many	TRBV2	TRBJ2-1	NA	TGTGCCAGCATCGAGGAAGGGAGCTCCTACAATGAGCAGTTCTTC	CASIEEGSSYNEQFF
few	TRBV20-1	TRBJ1-5	NA	TGCAGCCCCGGCTTGCGGGCTAGCAATCAGCCCCAGCATTTT	CSPGLRASNQPQHF
NA	TRBV4-2	TRBJ2-5	TRBD1	TGTGCCAGCAGCCAAGATTTAGGGACAGGGGGAGAGACCCAGTACTTC	CASSQDLGTGGETQYF
NA	TRBV7-9	TRBJ2-1	NA	TGTGCCAGCAGCCCGGTGGGGTCCGCCTACAATGAGCAGTTCTTC	CASSPVGSAYNEQFF
NA	TRBV19	TRBJ1-5	TRBD1	TGTGCCAGCAAGGGACAGATAGGTCAGCCCCAGCATTTT	CASKGQIGQPQHF
NA	TRBV11-2	TRBJ2-7	NA	TGTGCCAGCAGCTTACGGTTAGAGCAGAACTTC	CASSLRLEQNF
NA	TRBV28	TRBJ2-2	NA	TGTGCCAGCAGTCCCGCCGGGACAAGAAACACCGGGGAGCTGTTTTTT	CASSPAGTRNTGELFF
many	TRBV25-1	TRBJ1-2	NA	TGTGCCAGCACGGCTTCAGGGGATATTGGCTACACCTTC	CASTASGDIGYTF
NA	TRBV20-1	TRBJ1-5	TRBD1	TGCAGTGCTTACTTACCACAGGGGGGGAATAGCAATCAGCCCCAGCATTTT	CSAYLPQGGNSNQPQHF
many	TRBV27	TRBJ2-1	NA	TGTGCCAGCAGTCCCCTTAACAATGAGCAGTTCTTC	CASSPLNNEQFF
NA	TRBV6-2/TRBV6-3	TRBJ2-4	NA	TGTGCCAGCAGTTCCATAAGATTCCTAGCCAAAAACATTCGGTACTTC	CASSSIRFLAKNIRYF
once	TRBV11-1	TRBJ2-7	TRBD2	TGTGCCAGCAGCGTGGGACTAGCGGGAACCTACGAGCAGTACTTC	CASSVGLAGTYEQYF
NA	TRBV28	TRBJ1-1	NA	TGTGCCAGCACCAACACCGTGGGGAACACTGAAGCTTTCTTT	CASTNTVGNTEAFF
NA	TRBV6-2/TRBV6-3	TRBJ2-7	TRBD1	TGTGCCAGCAGTTTCGACAGGGGCGTCAACCTCTACGAGCAGTACTTC	CASSFDRGVNLYEQYF
few	TRBV7-2	TRBJ2-7	TRBD2	TGTGCCAGCAGCCCTGGACTAGCGGGAACCTCCTACGAGCAGTACTTC	CASSPGLAGTSYEQYF
many	TRBV6-1	TRBJ2-3	TRBD2	TGTGCCAGCAGAACTACCGGGACTAGCGGGGTTCGGGATACGCAGTATTTT	CASRTTGTSGVRDTQYF
NA	TRBV12-3/TRBV12-4	TRBJ2-3	TRBD2	TGTGCCAGCAGTTTGTTGCGGAGACTAGCGATAAGCACAGATACGCAGTATTTT	CASSLLRRLAISTDTQYF
few	TRBV20-1	TRBJ2-1	TRBD2	TGCAGCCCCCAATTAGCGGGGGCGGGGAATGAGCAGTTCTTC	CSPQLAGAGNEQFF
many	TRBV27	TRBJ2-5	NA	TGTGCCAGCAGTTTTGGGCTAGCGCAAGAGACCCAGTACTTC	CASSFGLAQETQYF
many	TRBV14	TRBJ2-6	NA	TGTGCCAGCAGCCAATGGAGCTCTGGGGCCAACGTCCTGACTTTC	CASSQWSSGANVLTF
NA	TRBV27	TRBJ2-5	TRBD1	TGCGCCAGCAGCCTGGGACAGGGGTACCAAGAGACCCAGTACTTC	CASSLGQGYQETQYF
NA	TRBV6-1	TRBJ2-2	NA	TGTGCCAGCAGTTATGGGAGCTGGGAGACCGGGGAGCTGTTTTTT	CASSYGSWETGELFF
NA	TRBV29-1	TRBJ2-7	NA	TGCAGCGTTGAAGATTCGGGCAGGGGAGGCTACGAGCAGTACTTC	CSVEDSGRGGYEQYF
few	TRBV12-3/TRBV12-4	TRBJ1-1	TRBD1	TGTGCCAGCACTCGACAGGGAATGAACACTGAAGCTTTCTTT	CASTRQGMNTEAFF
NA	TRBV20-1	TRBJ2-7	NA	TGCAGTGCTAGTTTCCGGGATAGGGACGACGCGCAGTACTTC	CSASFRDRDDAQYF
few	TRBV7-9	TRBJ1-3	NA	TGTGCCAGCAGCGCCCGCCTGGGAAACACCATATATTTT	CASSARLGNTIYF
many	TRBV27	TRBJ1-2	TRBD1	TGTGCCAGCAGTTGGGGGGGCGGAGCAGGGGGGGCGGATGGCTACACCTTC	CASSWGGGAGGADGYTF
few	TRBV28	TRBJ2-1	TRBD2	TGTGCCAGCAGTTCCCTCGGACTAGCGGTAAACAATGAGCAGTTCTTC	CASSSLGLAVNNEQFF
many	TRBV6-2/TRBV6-3	TRBJ2-5	NA	TGTGCCACTACGGACTCTCAAGAGACCCAGTACTTC	CATTDSQETQYF
NA	TRBV7-2	TRBJ2-7	NA	TGTGCCAGCAGCTTCGCCGACCGCGCGCCGAAGTACTTC	CASSFADRAPKYF
few	TRBV4-2	TRBJ1-2	NA	TGTGCCAGCAGCCAAGCGAGTCCTGTTGATGGCTACACCTTC	CASSQASPVDGYTF
NA	TRBV13	TRBJ2-7	TRBD1	TGTGCCAGCAGCTCTGGGACAGGGGTCAACTACGAGCAGTACTTC	CASSSGTGVNYEQYF
NA	TRBV2	TRBJ2-6	TRBD1	TGTGCCAGCACCGGACAGGCTTTAACTGGGTCCAACGTCCTGACTTTC	CASTGQALTGSNVLTF
NA	TRBV28	TRBJ2-7	NA	TGTGCCAGCAGCCGAGTCAGAGGACTGAGATCTTCCGAGCAGTACTTC	CASSRVRGLRSSEQYF
many	TRBV2	TRBJ2-1	TRBD1	TGTGCCAGCAGCCGGGACAGGGTCTATGAGCAGTTCTTC	CASSRDRVYEQFF
few	TRBV7-9	TRBJ2-7	TRBD2	TGTGCCAGCAGCCGACGCGGCGGGACTAGCGGGAGGCCACTCAACCCCCTCGAGCAGTACTTC	CASSRRGGTSGRPLNPLEQYF
many	TRBV7-2	TRBJ2-1	TRBD2	TGTGCCAGCAGCTTAGGGTCGGGACTAGGAGAGTTCTTC	CASSLGSGLGEFF
NA	TRBV20-1	TRBJ2-7	TRBD2	TGCAGTGCTTTAGCGGGGAGGTACGAGCAGTACTTC	CSALAGRYEQYF
once	TRBV18	TRBJ2-7	NA	TGTGCCAGCTCACGATCGACTCTTTCAACAGCCTACGAGCAGTACTTC	CASSRSTLSTAYEQYF
NA	TRBV5-1	TRBJ2-7	NA	TGCGCCAGCAGCTCCGGGACTCCAGGCTACGAGCAGTACTTC	CASSSGTPGYEQYF
NA	TRBV3-1	TRBJ2-4	TRBD1	TGTGCCAGCGAACTACAGGGGATAAACATTCAGTACTTC	CASELQGINIQYF
many	TRBV20-1	TRBJ1-5	NA	TGCAGTGGAGGCGGGGGCGAGCAGCCCCAGCATTTT	CSGGGGEQPQHF
NA	TRBV5-1	TRBJ2-5	TRBD2	TGCGCCAGCAGCCCGATAGCGGGGCACCAAGAGACCCAGTACTTC	CASSPIAGHQETQYF
NA	TRBV4-3	TRBJ2-7	TRBD1	TGCGCCAGCAGCCAAGGAACCGGGACAGACTCCTACGAGCAGTACTTC	CASSQGTGTDSYEQYF
few	TRBV7-2	TRBJ2-1	NA	TGTGCCAGCAGCCCAACTCAGGACGGGTTGAGGTTCTTC	CASSPTQDGLRFF
NA	TRBV20-1	TRBJ2-4	NA	TGCAGTGCTAGAGTTCAGAAAAACATTCAGTACTTC	CSARVQKNIQYF
few	TRBV27	TRBJ2-1	TRBD2	TGTGCCAGCAGTTTTTTAGCGGGAGAGGGGTGGGGCAATGAGCAGTTCTTC	CASSFLAGEGWGNEQFF